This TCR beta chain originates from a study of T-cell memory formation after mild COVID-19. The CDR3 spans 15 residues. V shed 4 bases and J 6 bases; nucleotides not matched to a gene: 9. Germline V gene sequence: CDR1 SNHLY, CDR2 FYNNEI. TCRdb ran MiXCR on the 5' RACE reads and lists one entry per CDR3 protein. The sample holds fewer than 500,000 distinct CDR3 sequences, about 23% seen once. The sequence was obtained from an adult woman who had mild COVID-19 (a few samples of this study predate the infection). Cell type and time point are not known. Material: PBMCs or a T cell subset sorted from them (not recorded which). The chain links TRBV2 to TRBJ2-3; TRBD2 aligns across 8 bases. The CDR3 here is CASSASGGRFDTQYF. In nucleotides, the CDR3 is TGTGCCAGCAGTGCGTCTGGCGGGAGGTTTGATACGCAGTATTTT. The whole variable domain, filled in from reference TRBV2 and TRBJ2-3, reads EPEVTQTPSHQVTQMGQEVILRCVPISNHLYFYWYRQILGQKVEFLVSFYNNEISEKSEIFDDQFSVERPDGSNFTLKIRSTKLEDSAMYFCASSASGGRFDTQYFGPGTRLTVL.